This entry lists 12 T cell receptor beta chains sequenced from one sample in a study of blood T cell repertoires in COVID-19. Sequencing was performed with immunoSEQ multiplex PCR; in TCRdb, only in-frame clones are kept and a portion is missing. The sample shows some 240,000 clones, roughly 90% of them seen only once. Sequenced sample: peripheral blood. The receptors derive from a man in his fifties or sixties who had recovered from COVID-19.

This chain links TRBV29-1 with TRBJ2-7; TRBD1 matches at 8 bases. Unmatched junction bases numbered 8, after V lost 4 bases and J lost 6 bases. Germline-derived CDR1 and CDR2 are SQVTM and ANQGSEA. This CDR3 has 13 residues. The DNA of the CDR3 is TGCAGCGTTGGAATTCAGGGGGCAGGCGAGCAGTACTTC. Residues: CSVGIQGAGEQYF.

CDR3 sequence: CASIAQYYGYTF. CDR3 in DNA: TGTGCCAGCATAGCTCAGTACTATGGCTACACCTTC. The chain is built from TRBV6-5 and TRBJ1-2, with no clear D. The CDR3 has 12 residues. Germline values: CDR1 MNHEY, CDR2 SVGAGI. The V end was cut by 7 bases, the J end by 3 bases, with 9 bases between.

The V gene is TRBV6-2 or TRBV6-3, the J gene TRBJ1-2; tentative D call: TRBD1 (5 bases). Deletions cut 0 bases from V and 6 bases from J, with 20 bases between. CDR3 length equals 17 residues. CDR1 MNHEY and CDR2 SVGEGT come from the germline V gene. The CDR3 protein is CASSYSPSFREDDGYTF. The CDR3 DNA reads as TGTGCCAGCAGTTACTCCCCGTCCTTCAGGGAAGACGATGGCTACACCTTC.

The chain combines TRBV19 with TRBJ2-4; tentative D call: TRBD2 (6 bases). Germline V gene data show CDR1 as LNHDA and CDR2 as SQIVND (reference sequence). There are 17 residues in the CDR3. V shed 3 bases and J shed 2 bases, with 17 bases lying between them. CDR3 amino acids: CASSIIGGLGTKNIQYF. CDR3 nucleotide sequence: TGTGCCAGTAGTATTATAGGAGGGCTTGGGACCAAAAACATTCAGTACTTC.

This chain joins TRBV21-1 and TRBJ1-2; the table's D gene call, TRBD1, was not cross checked with the DNA. TRBV21-1 is assigned pseudogene status. The CDR3 consists of 17 residues. CDR3 protein: CASSKGLGTGSSYGYTF. The CDR3 DNA sequence: TGTGCCAGCAGCAAAGGCCTTGGGACAGGGAGTTCCTATGGCTACACCTTC.

The J gene is TRBJ1-1, the V gene TRBV7-2; TRBD1 aligns across 8 bases. The germline V gene encodes CDR1 SGHTA and CDR2 FQGNSA. The V gene end was trimmed by 5 bases and the J gene end by 4 bases; junction bases not matched to a gene: 9. The CDR3 totals 15 residues. In DNA form, the CDR3 reads TGTGCCAGCAGCCCTCGACAGGGGCTCAGCACTGAAGCTTTCTTT. Its translation: CASSPRQGLSTEAFF.

The chain links TRBV7-9 to TRBJ2-5; 11 bases fit TRBD2. Germline V gene sequence: CDR1 SEHNR, CDR2 FQNEAQ (reference sequence). V shed 6 bases and J 4 bases; nucleotides not matched to a gene: 7. The CDR3 runs 15 residues. The CDR3 loop is CASRYTSGSVETQYF. CDR3 DNA sequence: TGTGCCAGCAGGTATACTAGCGGGAGTGTAGAGACCCAGTACTTC.

V gene TRBV7-3 combines with J gene TRBJ2-3; 8 nucleotides match TRBD2. The CDR3 sequence is 16 residues long. The V gene end was trimmed by 5 bases and the J gene end by 0 bases; junction bases not matched to a gene: 7. The V gene's germline CDR1 is SGHTA and CDR2 FQGTGA. CDR3 amino acids: CASSLGLAPSTDTQYF. The CDR3 DNA follows: TGTGCCAGCAGCCTTGGACTAGCCCCTAGCACAGATACGCAGTATTTT. Complete variable domain (other parts from reference TRBV7-3 and TRBJ2-3): GAGVSQTPSNKVTEKGKYVELRCDPISGHTALYWYRQSLGQGPEFLIYFQGTGAADDSGLPNDRFFAVRPEGSVSTLKIQRTERGDSAVYLCASSLGLAPSTDTQYFGPGTRLTVL.

The rearrangement links TRBV11-2 to TRBJ1-6; no reliable D call. Trimming removed 3 bases at V and 12 bases at J, with 9 bases between. The CDR3 loop spans 12 amino acids. CDR1 is SGHAT and CDR2 is FQNNGV in the germline V gene. The CDR3 DNA reads TGTGCCAGCAGCTTCGCCGGGGAACCCCTCCACTTT. Protein sequence: CASSFAGEPLHF.

The genes are TRBV12-5 and TRBJ2-1; D might be TRBD1 (6 bases). Germline V gene data show CDR1 as LGHNT and CDR2 as FRNRAP. This CDR3 region has 13 residues. The ends were cut back, 7 bases at V and 7 bases at J, with 14 bases in the middle. In DNA, the CDR3 is TGTGCTAGTGAGGGGAGAGGGGGAAATGAGCAGTTCTTC. It codes for CASEGRGGNEQFF.

J is TRBJ2-5 and V is TRBV28, with a tentative D call TRBD1 (6 bases). Germline CDR1 reads MDHEN; CDR2 reads SYDVKM. V lost 2 bases and J 3 bases, leaving 16 bases between the germline ends. The CDR3 spans 16 residues. DNA for the CDR3: TGTGCCAGCAGTTTAATCTACAGGGTCGGGAAAGAGACCCAGTACTTC. Its protein product is CASSLIYRVGKETQYF.

This chain joins TRBV19 and TRBJ1-5; D gene ambiguous. The CDR3 is 13 amino acids. V was cut by 2 bases and J by 4 bases, with 6 bases left in between. The germline gives CDR1 LNHDA, CDR2 SQIVND (reference sequence). The CDR3 loop reads CASSIMQNQPQHF. CDR3 DNA: TGTGCCAGTAGTATAATGCAGAATCAGCCCCAGCATTTT.